This T cell receptor beta chain was identified during a study of regulatory and conventional T cells in RAG deficiency. Study findings and constraints: Shannon entropy fell and Simpson indices rose in RAG-deficient patients.

As to this clone: Antigen specificity is unknown.

Profiling relied on immunoSEQ multiplex PCR, and the TCRdb table lists in-frame clones only, not all of them. The table lists tens of thousands of clones, about 96% of them singletons. Conventional CD4+ T cells were sorted from blood as CD25-low CD127-high cells. The CDR3 length is 15 residues. Germline trimming cut 2 bases from V and 2 bases from J; bases unmatched to any gene: 1. Looked up from germline, CDR1 is GTSNPN and CDR2 is SVGIG (reference sequence). Separately, the same data were catalogued under a study of regulatory T cells. That paper notes: The PCR used 52 TRBV and 13 TRBJ primers.

This TCR came from a human donor in good health. The chain is built from TRBV30 and TRBJ2-4, with 12 bases lining up with TRBD2. The sample consisted of CD25- CD4+ T cells sorted from blood. Written as DNA, the CDR3 is TGTGCCTGGAGTTGGACTAGCGGGACCAAAAACATTCAGTACTTC. Translating it yields CAWSWTSGTKNIQYF.